What follows are 16 T cell receptor beta chains derived from one specimen sequenced in a study of response to subunit inactivated influenza vaccine. Each CDR3 protein is one row after TCRdb ran MiXCR on the RT-PCR reads. The sample lists approximately 160,000 distinct CDR3 sequences; over 8.5% were seen once. The specimen comprised CD8+ T cells sorted from PBMCs, sampled about 24 months after vaccination. All receptors derive from a man aged 50-75 years who received an inactivated influenza vaccine.

This chain connects TRBV5-6 to TRBJ2-1; 10 bases are a match to TRBD2. The length of the CDR3 is 16 residues. Germline trimming cut 5 bases from V and 5 bases from J; bases unmatched to any gene: 10. Germline V lookup: CDR1 SGHDT, CDR2 YYEEEE. CDR3 sequence (DNA): TGTGCCAGCAGTTTTTCTAGCGGGGGAGTCGACAATGAGCAGTTCTTC. It yields the protein CASSFSSGGVDNEQFF.

This clonotype was seen many times. The rearrangement uses TRBV15 and TRBJ1-2; perhaps TRBD1 as D (5 bases). Germline V gene sequence: CDR1 LNHNV, CDR2 YYDKDF (reference sequence). CDR3 length equals 15 residues. V lost 4 bases to trimming and J lost 8 bases, with 20 bases between them. This chain's CDR3 is CATSTRDRPLEGYTF. The CDR3 DNA follows: TGTGCCACCAGCACCCGGGACCGCCCATTAGAGGGCTACACCTTC.

J is TRBJ2-1 and V is TRBV28; no clear D gene. V shed 8 bases and J shed 1 base, with 12 bases lying between them. Germline lookup yields CDR1 MDHEN and CDR2 SYDVKM. The CDR3 runs to 14 residues. CDR3 DNA: TGTGCCAGCGGACCTTTGGGTTCCTACAATGAGCAGTTCTTC. The encoded protein is CASGPLGSYNEQFF.

This clonotype was counted a few times. The chain links TRBV5-1 to TRBJ2-7; D gene uncertain. Between the trimmed V and J ends, which lost 0 bases and 3 bases, there was a span of 7 bases. CDR1 is SGHRS and CDR2 is YFSETQ in the germline V gene. The CDR3 is 13 amino acids. Written as DNA, the CDR3 is TGCGCCAGCAGCTTGGTGTCGGACTACGAGCAGTACTTC. Its protein is CASSLVSDYEQYF. The full variable domain, completed using reference TRBV5-1 and TRBJ2-7, is KAGVTQTPRYLIKTRGQQVTLSCSPISGHRSVSWYQQTPGQGLQFLFEYFSETQRNKGNFPGRFSGRQFSNSRSEMNVSTLELGDSALYLCASSLVSDYEQYFGPGTRLTVT.

This clonotype was found a few times. V and J are TRBV27 and TRBJ2-2; 9 bases fit TRBD2. Per germline, CDR1 MNHEY and CDR2 SMNVEV (reference sequence). This CDR3 contains 15 residues. V lost 5 bases to trimming and J lost 4 bases; unmatched junction nucleotides: 5. In nucleotides, the CDR3 is TGTGCCAGCAGTAGATTAGCGGGAGCCACCGGGGAGCTGTTTTTT. It encodes CASSRLAGATGELFF.

This rearrangement joins TRBV6-1 to TRBJ2-1; perhaps TRBD2 as D (5 bases). Trimming shortened V by 5 bases and J by 4 bases, and 12 bases separated the two germline ends. Germline CDR1 reads MNHNS; CDR2 reads SASEGT. This CDR3 comprises 14 residues. The CDR3 here is CASSPSGEYNEQFF. The DNA of the CDR3 is TGTGCCAGCAGTCCGAGCGGCGAATACAATGAGCAGTTCTTC.

This clonotype showed up just a few times. This chain uses TRBV11-2 with TRBJ2-7; no definite D call. The CDR3 is 14 amino acids. Per germline, CDR1 SGHAT and CDR2 FQNNGV. Trimming shortened V by 1 base and J by 2 bases, and 9 bases separated the two germline ends. CDR3: CASSLALWPYEQYF. In nucleotides, the CDR3 is TGTGCCAGCAGCTTAGCACTTTGGCCCTACGAGCAGTACTTC.

This clonotype was counted only a few times. V usage is TRBV28 and J usage is TRBJ2-7; no reliable D call. CDR3 length: 15 amino acids. Trimming cost V 6 bases and J 4 bases, with 19 bases left between them. Germline-derived CDR1 and CDR2 are MDHEN and SYDVKM. CDR3 sequence: CASSLIVLGAYEQYF. DNA for the CDR3: TGTGCCAGCAGCCTGATCGTTTTGGGCGCGTACGAGCAGTACTTC.

This clonotype was observed a handful of times. J is TRBJ1-1 and V is TRBV6-6; D not certain. The CDR3 loop spans 13 amino acids. Trimming pared 2 bases from V and 1 base from J, leaving 5 bases between. The germline V gene has CDR1 MNHNY and CDR2 SVGAGI (reference sequence). The DNA for the CDR3 is TGTGCCAGCAGTTACGACGCGAACACTGAAGCTTTCTTT. Its translation: CASSYDANTEAFF.

This clonotype has just a few counts. The chain joins TRBV12-3 or TRBV12-4 to TRBJ1-1; D not resolved. The CDR3 runs to 14 residues. V lost 6 bases and J 4 bases, leaving 15 bases between the germline ends. The CDR3 bases are TGTGCCAGCAGCTCCTCGGGGTGGGTCACTGAAGCTTTCTTT. It specifies CASSSSGWVTEAFF.

The CDR3 region has the DNA TGTGCCAGCAGCGTGGCCGGGACAGCCTACGAGCAGTACTTC. Amino acid sequence: CASSVAGTAYEQYF. This chain links TRBV9 with TRBJ2-7, with 7 bases identical to TRBD1. Trimming removed 2 bases from V and 2 bases from J; junction bases left unmatched: 4. CDR1 and CDR2 (germline): SGDLS, YYNGEE. The CDR3 is 14 residues long.

The rearrangement uses TRBV25-1 and TRBJ2-7; 8 nucleotides align to TRBD1. The junction had 10 bases not matched to a gene; V was cut back by 5 bases and J by 1 base. Germline V gene lookup returns CDR1 MGHDK and CDR2 SYGVNS. This CDR3 has 16 amino acids. The CDR3 DNA follows: TGTGCCAGCAGTCCCCCGCTTGGACAGGGATCCTACGAGCAGTACTTC. Translated: CASSPPLGQGSYEQYF.

This clonotype was seen a handful of times. The DNA of the CDR3 is TGCAGTGCTCCCGGGCTGAGGGGTAGCGAGCAGTACTTC. This translates into CSAPGLRGSEQYF. The V call is TRBV20-1, the J call TRBJ2-7; D might be TRBD1 or TRBD2, each matching 5 bases. V lost 5 bases and J lost 6, with 17 bases in between. The CDR3 spans 13 residues. Germline CDR1 is DFQATT and CDR2 is SNEGSKA (reference sequence).

This clonotype showed up just a few times. This chain uses TRBV7-9 with TRBJ2-7; 10 positions agree with TRBD1. Germline lookup yields CDR1 SEHNR and CDR2 FQNEAQ (reference sequence). V was pared by 5 bases and J by 5 bases, with 15 bases of the junction left unmatched. The CDR3 spans 17 residues. The CDR3 region is CASSDTWTGTGAHEQYF. CDR3 nucleotides: TGTGCCAGCAGCGATACCTGGACCGGGACAGGGGCCCACGAGCAGTACTTC.

This clonotype turned up a few times. The J gene is TRBJ2-1, the V gene TRBV12-3 or TRBV12-4, with TRBD2 matching 7 bases. This CDR3 region has 16 residues. The V segment lost 0 bases and the J segment 4 bases; nucleotides outside the gene matches: 6. The CDR3 DNA reads as TGTGCCAGCAGTTTAGCGAGACAGCGGGGTTACAATGAGCAGTTCTTC. Its protein product is CASSLARQRGYNEQFF.

The chain is built from TRBV20-1 and TRBJ1-5, with 8 bases aligning to TRBD1. Germline V gene data show CDR1 as DFQATT and CDR2 as SNEGSKA (reference sequence). Trimming removed 6 bases from V and 11 bases from J; junction bases left unmatched: 12. The CDR3 totals 13 residues. The CDR3 here is CSAMDRAGGSQHF. The CDR3 nucleotides are TGCAGTGCGATGGACAGGGCGGGTGGTTCCCAGCATTTT.